The present entry profiles one T cell receptor beta chain with its context. Its antigen specificity is not known. Base qualities are missing; no much larger clone stands one base away. This sample is part of a study of cytomegalovirus exposure and HLA in healthy donors (dated by TCRdb to between 2016 and 2019). For the study in its entirety: An earlier analysis of 550 to 700 of the donors reported 276 Gb of sequence data and some 120 million unique TCR beta sequences from 190 million or so T cells. Roughly 320 gigabases of sequencing data and around 88 million unique TCR sequences made up an early release that covered about 640 HLA-typed donors. Among the roughly 400 genotyped donors, about 83% belonged to the genetic ancestry cluster associated with self-reported Caucasian donors. The study was designed to test whether signatures of past pathogen exposure could be identified by cataloging public T cell receptors. Using immunosequencing, the study profiled T cell repertoires from 666 subjects and related those repertoires to cytomegalovirus serostatus. A separate validation cohort of more than 100 different subjects was used in addition to the approximately 700-subject first cohort. To predict cytomegalovirus infection status, the study combined high-throughput TCR immunosequencing, statistical association of individual TCRs with disease status, and machine learning. A later analysis re-examined previously published TCR beta repertoires from 500 to 700 donors and added high-resolution HLA genotyping to investigate patterns of TCR occurrence. Rather than using new phenotypic data, the later analysis identified candidate immune exposures from TCR beta sequences and from how often those sequences occurred across donors. In an earlier analysis of several hundred of the donors, high-throughput TCR beta sequencing was used to judge whether each TCR beta V gene segment behaved as functional or pseudogenic. Donor age, sex, ethnicity and CMV serostatus were collected together with the repertoire data. A later genetic analysis took genome-wide SNP genotypes for about 65% of the 666 donors and used that subset as a discovery cohort. All discovery cohort repertoires had been generated on a single sequencing platform. HLA typing included class I and class II loci at four-digit resolution. Typing coverage differed by locus: A, B, C, DRB1 and DQB1 were typed in roughly 629-630 donors, DQA1 in 500 to 550, DPA1 in 600 to 610, and DPB1 in approximately 450. About five DR-DQ haplotypes were treated as single units for association and clustering because of strong linkage in the cohort. Across roughly 420 genotyped donors of the cohort, an average of about 200,000 unique TCR beta nucleotide sequences per donor were sequenced, and approximately 17% of those sequences were non-productive.

V is cut by 5 bases and J by 7 bases, and the space between the germline ends is 11 bases. The CDR3, from cysteine to phenylalanine, totals 12 residues. Only the CDR3 DNA stays, 36 bases, in frame from base 1. CDR1 and CDR2, looked up from the germline V gene (reference sequence), are LNHDA and SQIVND. The cohort comprised under 700 healthy bone marrow donors. Cohort members were all nominally healthy when sampled, although unrecorded immune exposures were likely present. The donor was CMV seropositive and was included in the group of some 290 seropositive cohort members. A peripheral blood sample was collected from each donor, and TCR beta sequencing was performed on peripheral blood mononuclear cells. The Qiagen DNeasy Blood Extraction Kit was used to extract genomic DNA from the blood cell samples. The method was the immunoSEQ multiplex PCR assay. A mixture of 60 forward primers for TCR Vbeta segments and 13 reverse primers for TCR Jbeta segments was used in the multiplex PCR. The CDR3 region of rearranged TCR beta genes was amplified from genomic DNA with a multiplex PCR assay. The Illumina HiSeq System was used to sequence the amplified TCR beta libraries as 87-base-pair reads. Under the source paper's analysis protocol: Across the 640 or so repertoires, a later analysis counted tens of millions of unique TCR beta chains, about 10 million of which were shared by at least two donors. Raw reads were error-corrected and collapsed into unique sequences with a nearest-neighbor algorithm that merged closely related sequences to remove PCR and sequencing errors. CDR3 sequences were aligned to IMGT reference sequences to assign V, D and J gene segments. For a sequence to be retained, at least a six-nucleotide match to both a V gene segment and a J gene segment was required. A rearrangement was called productive if the CDR3 had no stop codons and remained in frame with V and J, and every other rearrangement was called non-productive. CDR3 was defined according to IMGT convention as the region running from the second conserved V-encoded cysteine to the conserved J-encoded phenylalanine. Sequences without an unambiguous match to a single V gene segment were excluded from the earlier analysis of approximately 560 of the donors. An earlier analysis of some 500 of the donors classified V segments as functional when productive rearrangements were above 56.7% and as segregating when the standard deviation between donors was above 5%. A statistical classification framework was developed to diagnose cytomegalovirus status using the catalog of TCR beta chain sequences. In a later analysis, V and J genes were assigned by comparing TCR nucleotide sequences against IMGT/GENE-DB human TR gene sequences. A later analysis assigned CDR3 sequences and most-parsimonious VDJ recombination scenarios with the TCRdist pipeline. In a later analysis, each TCR beta chain was defined by its CDR3 amino acid sequence together with its V-gene family, and reads lacking a unique V-gene family were excluded. In a later analysis, several hundred highly shared, low-generation-probability nucleotide sequences were removed to address suspected cross-contamination and a sequencing artifact. In a later analysis, a clonal expansion index was calculated for each public chain from normalized within-repertoire ranks of inferred template counts. In a later analysis, generation probabilities were computed with a VDJ recombination model fitted to out-of-frame rearrangements, and the resulting probabilities were checked against IGoR. In a later analysis, TCR-TCR, TCR-HLA and TCR-CMV co-occurrence was scored with hypergeometric tests, and a repertoire-size bias correction was applied to TCR pairs. False discovery rates were estimated in a later analysis by permuting HLA or CMV assignments 20 times. In a later analysis, co-occurring TCRs were grouped with DBSCAN, and TCRdist sequence similarity was added when clustering was performed within HLA-allele-positive subsets. Repertoires with fewer than 30,000 or more than 120,000 public chains were left out of co-occurrence clustering, as were about 5 repertoires with anomalous nucleotide sharing. This immuneACCESS table, as held by TCRdb, lists in-frame sequences with V and J called but not all clones. Of the missing ones, under half trace to an unresolved V gene in checked studies; the others have no known cause. From that table come the V and J calls and clone size; the DNA was used to work out D and trimming. This sample comprises around 72,000 clones, approximately 70% of them detected only once. The ten top clones hold less than 25% of the sample.

What the work shows at the level of the full study, not this receptor alone: Because some donors lacked HLA typing at each locus, the association tests relied only on the typed subset. A further reported finding was that TCR beta sequences accurately predicted the HLA-A and HLA-B alleles for most subjects in the first cohort. A few of the identified cytomegalovirus-associated TCR beta chains were confirmed in vitro to be specific for cytomegalovirus antigens. Because counts were too low, about 15 rarely observed V segments, including chromosome 9 orphons, were left out of the earlier analysis of about 500 of the donors. A cluster of highly shared sequence variants was judged likely to represent a technical artifact of the sequencing pipeline. In a later analysis, several top co-occurrence clusters were reported to appear linked to parvovirus B19, influenza, CMV and Epstein-Barr virus. In a later genetic analysis, fewer N-insertions in productive TCRs were reported among donors in an Asian-associated ancestry cluster than the roughly 640-donor mean. CMV serostatus was the only immune exposure information available for the cohort. In this cohort, only TCR beta chains were sequenced, and detectable features were limited by the absence of alpha or paired-chain data. In a later analysis, most CMV-associated TCR beta chains were found to appear HLA-restricted, with HLA associations seemingly driven largely by CMV exposure. V-gene and J-gene trimming of TCR beta chains was associated with a missense DCLRE1C variant in a later genetic analysis, and the association was replicated in an independent cohort. An earlier analysis of approximately 600 of the donors showed that most TCR beta V segments appeared in productive rearrangements either about 87% or about 30% of the time, which broadly matched IMGT annotations. The authors suggested that the approach could potentially be generalized to other disease states and immunological phenotypes. When HLA alleles, especially DR and DQ, strongly co-occurred, attributing TCR associations to individual alleles was difficult. A later analysis found that HLA-associated TCR beta chains were more clonally expanded and had lower generation probabilities than equally common non-associated chains. In a later analysis, the rate of TCR association differed among HLA loci, with DRB1 alleles having the most associated TCRs and HLA-C alleles having the fewest. Roughly uniform sequencing depth across donors was assumed in presence/absence analyses, although this assumption may not hold. Linkage disequilibrium might explain the correlated functional status among segregating V segments, but an unknown experimental factor could not be excluded. The classifier was reported to diagnose cytomegalovirus status with high specificity and sensitivity in both the original cohort and the validation cohort. Most TCR sequences were observed very rarely across donors, whereas some public TCRs were present in many individuals. The 87-base-pair reads could not distinguish some IMGT-functional V segments, including TRBV6-2 and TRBV6-3, so those segments were excluded. The study gave a list of some 150 TCR beta chains associated with cytomegalovirus. In a later analysis, about 16,000 TCR beta sequences were associated with specific HLA alleles at a false discovery rate of 0.05.

The TCR sequence derives from a middle-aged man in good health and CMV-seropositive. Sequencing was carried out using PBMCs. The V and J genes are TRBV19 and TRBJ1-2; a weak D assignment points to TRBD1 (5 bases agree). The CDR3 region has the sequence CASSPREGGYTF. Here is the DNA: TGTGCCAGTAGTCCCAGGGAGGGTGGCTACACCTTC.